These 27 T cell receptor beta chains were sequenced from one sample in a study of breast tumors, draining lymph nodes, adjacent tissues. TCRdb processed the multiplex PCR reads anew with MiXCR; each CDR3 protein has one entry. Of 200,000 to 250,000 distinct CDR3 sequences in the sample, less than 35% were seen once. Samples came from axillary lymph nodes draining the breast cancer. Sequenced: axillary lymph node tissue. Receptors originate from a female donor with breast cancer. Some clones in this sample may be carry-over from other donors' samples.

There are many counts of this clonotype. This sequence joins TRBV7-2 and TRBJ2-3; 11 bases are shared with TRBD2. Unmatched junction bases numbered 10, after V lost 5 bases and J lost 6 bases. The germline V gene has CDR1 SGHTA and CDR2 FQGNSA. CDR3 length: 16 amino acids. CDR3 region: CASSLRLAGSRDTQYF. In nucleotides, the CDR3 is TGTGCCAGCAGCCTAAGACTAGCGGGGAGTCGGGATACGCAGTATTTT.

This clonotype was seen at least ten times. The CDR3 is CASSRAEGLPRETQYF. The CDR3 region has the DNA TGTGCCAGCAGCCGCGCGGAGGGACTACCGCGCGAGACGCAGTATTTT. V usage is TRBV14 and J usage is TRBJ2-3; 7 bases fit TRBD2. V was clipped by 4 bases and J by 9 bases; unmatched bases: 16. Germline values: CDR1 SGHDN, CDR2 FVKESK. This CDR3 contains 16 residues.

This clonotype was seen only once. The chain employs TRBV15 and TRBJ1-6; tentative D call: TRBD1 (6 bases). Germline V gene data show CDR1 as LNHNV and CDR2 as YYDKDF (reference sequence). Trimming took 9 bases from V and 9 from J, leaving 18 bases between them. This CDR3 has 14 amino acids. CDR3 in DNA: TGTGCCACTAAAGGGGGGAGGCTAAGTTCACCCCTCCACTTT. Encoded protein: CATKGGRLSSPLHF.

Notes on this clonotype: Mismatch with germline at one junction end may stem from a read error. The chain recombines TRBV7-2 with TRBJ1-2; possible D gene TRBD1, 5 bases. The CDR3 contains 15 residues. Germline V gene sequence: CDR1 SGHTA, CDR2 FQGNSA. The CDR3 loop is CASSFPEKGDYDYPF. Here the CDR3 DNA reads TGTGCCAGCAGCTTTCCCGAGAAAGGGGATTATGACTACCCCTTC.

This clonotype was detected ten times or more. The chain has TRBV29-1 and TRBJ2-1; 7 bases are shared with TRBD2. The CDR3 extends over 12 amino acids. Unmatched junction bases numbered 4, after V lost 8 bases and J lost 3 bases. Germline CDR1 and CDR2: SQVTM and ANQGSEA. The CDR3 coding sequence is TGCAGCCCACGGACTAGCTACAATGAGCAGTTCTTC. Its translation: CSPRTSYNEQFF.

The sample holds many counts of this clonotype. V and J are TRBV19 and TRBJ2-3, with a possible D match to TRBD2 (6 bases). Trimming cost V 3 bases and J 10 bases, with 26 bases left between them. Germline V gene sequence: CDR1 LNHDA, CDR2 SQIVND (reference sequence). The CDR3 extends over 17 amino acids. The CDR3 DNA reads as TGTGCCAGTAGTATCGACGGAGGGGCGATGGGAACTTTTGCGCAGTATTTT. Its translation: CASSIDGGAMGTFAQYF. Complete variable domain (other parts from reference TRBV19 and TRBJ2-3): DGGITQSPKYLFRKEGQNVTLSCEQNLNHDAMYWYRQDPGQGLRLIYYSQIVNDFQKGDIAEGYSVSREKKESFPLTVTSAQKNPTAFYLCASSIDGGAMGTFAQYFGPGTRLTVL.

This clonotype was counted a single time. Possible read error: a much larger clone is one base away. Given the absence of the conserved phenylalanine or tryptophan at the CDR3 end, a read error is likely. The CDR3 DNA reads TGTGCCAGCAGCGTCTTCGGGGGGGCCTACAATGAGCAGTTCTCC. Its protein product is CASSVFGGAYNEQFS. The rearrangement joins TRBV9 to TRBJ2-1; 8 bases are shared with TRBD2. The CDR3 has 15 residues. V trimming: 2 bases; J trimming: 2 bases; junction bases outside the gene matches: 3. In germline, CDR1 is SGDLS, CDR2 YYNGEE.

On this clonotype: A single base separates this from a much larger clone, so it may be a read error. The rearrangement joins TRBV2 to TRBJ1-4; D not resolved. The CDR3 consists of 16 residues. The V gene lost 10 bases and the J gene lost 12 bases, with 30 bases spanning the gap. Looked up from germline, CDR1 is SNHLY and CDR2 is FYNNEI. CDR3 bases: TGTGCCACTGCAACATGGGATCGGGCCCGACCTCAAGAACTGTTTTTT. Protein sequence: CATATWDRARPQELFF.

This sequence joins TRBV28 and TRBJ1-2; D possibly corresponds to TRBD1 (5 bases). The CDR3 runs to 13 residues. The V gene's germline CDR1 is MDHEN and CDR2 SYDVKM. The germline V and J ends were trimmed by 5 bases and 5 bases, with 12 bases remaining between them. Written as DNA, the CDR3 is TGTGCCAGCAGTCCGGACGGGACTTATGGCTACACCTTC. Protein: CASSPDGTYGYTF.

With regard to this clonotype: A much larger clonotype is one base distant, so this may be a read error. The V and J genes are TRBV5-4 and TRBJ2-1; D is possibly TRBD2 (6 bases). Trimming removed 4 bases from V and 6 bases from J, with 17 bases in between. CDR3 length: 15 residues. Per the germline V gene, CDR1 is SGHNT and CDR2 is YYREEE (reference sequence). CDR3 nucleotides: TGTGCCAGCAGCCCTCTGACGGGAGCGAGCAATGAGCAGTTCTTC. Amino acids: CASSPLTGASNEQFF.

This clonotype was seen many times. A read error may be the cause here, since a much bigger clone is one base away. The V call is TRBV5-4, the J call TRBJ2-5, with 7 bases aligning to TRBD2. With V trimmed by 5 bases and J by 3 bases, 10 bases remained unmatched. Germline V gene sequence: CDR1 SGHNT, CDR2 YYREEE (reference sequence). CDR3 length: 15 amino acids. The CDR3 region has the DNA TGTGCCAGCAGTCTCAGCGGGACGTGGGAAGAGACCCAGTACTTC. Translation gives CASSLSGTWEETQYF.

The chain combines TRBV15 with TRBJ2-7; D remains unclear. The CDR3 sequence is 14 residues long. The V and J ends lost 2 bases and 2 bases respectively, with 10 bases between them. Germline V CDR1 and CDR2: LNHNV, YYDKDF (reference sequence). Here the CDR3 DNA reads TGTGCCACCAGCAGACCTACCTCGGCCTACGAGCAGTACTTC. Translation gives CATSRPTSAYEQYF.

With regard to this clonotype: It may be a read error: a sequence one base away is much more abundant. This rearrangement joins TRBV11-3 to TRBJ2-3, with 7 bases lining up with TRBD2. From germline, CDR1 is SGHNT and CDR2 YENEEA. CDR3 length: 17 amino acids. The V and J ends lost 0 bases and 4 bases, in that order; junction bases with no gene match: 10. DNA of the CDR3: TGTGCCAGCAGCTTAGATCCCCCGGGAGGCTACGCAGATACGCAGTATTTT. Translating it yields CASSLDPPGGYADTQYF.

V gene TRBV20-1 combines with J gene TRBJ2-3; D is possibly TRBD1 or TRBD2 (5 bases each). CDR1 and CDR2 from the germline V gene are DFQATT and SNEGSKA (reference sequence). The CDR3 runs to 12 residues. Trimming shortened V by 3 bases and J by 7 bases, and 11 bases separated the two germline ends. CDR3 region: CSASVGVNTQYF. The CDR3 region has the DNA TGCAGTGCTAGTGTGGGGGTAAATACGCAGTATTTT.

This clonotype was found many times. The J gene is TRBJ2-7, the V gene TRBV19, with 16 positions matching TRBD2. The germline V gene has CDR1 LNHDA and CDR2 SQIVND (reference sequence). The junction had 6 bases not matched to a gene; V was cut back by 4 bases and J by 0 bases. The CDR3 is 18 residues long. CDR3 coding DNA: TGTGCCAGTAGTAAGGGACTAGCGGGAGGGTCGAGCTCCTACGAGCAGTACTTC. Translated: CASSKGLAGGSSSYEQYF.

The sample holds many counts of this clonotype. The chain carries TRBV20-1 and TRBJ2-7; 11 bases match TRBD1. This CDR3 is 14 amino acids long. CDR1 is DFQATT and CDR2 is SNEGSKA in the germline V gene (reference sequence). V shed 4 bases, J shed 4 bases, and the junction held 6 bases outside the gene matches. The CDR3 DNA reads TGCAGTGCTAACTCGGGACAGGGGGTTTACGAGCAGTACTTC. Amino acid sequence: CSANSGQGVYEQYF.

The rearrangement joins TRBV29-1 to TRBJ1-3; possible D gene TRBD1, 5 bases. V lost 4 bases, J lost 8 bases, and 18 bases lay in between. The CDR3 sequence is 14 residues long. CDR1 is SQVTM and CDR2 is ANQGSEA in the germline V gene. This chain's CDR3 is CSVGPTEYGYTIYF. CDR3 DNA: TGCAGCGTTGGACCGACAGAGTATGGCTACACCATATATTTT.

The chain links TRBV7-2 to TRBJ1-1; D is undetermined. Germline CDR1 is SGHTA and CDR2 is FQGNSA. This CDR3 region has 14 residues. Trimming removed 1 base at V and 1 base at J, with 7 bases between. CDR3 bases: TGTGCCAGCAGCTTAGAAGGTAGGAACACTGAAGCTTTCTTT. This gives the protein CASSLEGRNTEAFF.

This clonotype occurred once. Mismatch with germline at one junction end may stem from a read error. This chain uses TRBV12-3 or TRBV12-4 with TRBJ1-3; 7 bases agree with TRBD1. This CDR3 is 14 amino acids long. In DNA form, the CDR3 reads TGTGCCAGCAGTGTAGGGACAGCGCCTGGAATCGACGGTTTT. The encoded protein is CASSVGTAPGIDGF.

This clonotype appeared a few times. The genes are TRBV20-1 and TRBJ2-2; 9 positions match TRBD2. Trimming removed 2 bases from V and 5 bases from J; junction bases left unmatched: 15. CDR1 DFQATT and CDR2 SNEGSKA come from the germline V gene (reference sequence). This CDR3 contains 18 residues. The CDR3 protein is CSARYTMRAGGQTGELFF. As DNA, the CDR3 is TGCAGTGCTAGATACACTATGAGGGCGGGGGGGCAAACCGGGGAGCTGTTTTTT.

The chain links TRBV2 to TRBJ2-5; D remains ambiguous. Germline CDR1 and CDR2: SNHLY and FYNNEI. V was cut by 4 bases and J by 2 bases, with 2 bases left in between. This CDR3 has 11 amino acids. This CDR3 is CASSGQETQYF. CDR3 sequence (DNA): TGTGCCAGCAGTGGGCAAGAGACCCAGTACTTC. The whole variable domain, filled in from reference TRBV2 and TRBJ2-5, reads EPEVTQTPSHQVTQMGQEVILRCVPISNHLYFYWYRQILGQKVEFLVSFYNNEISEKSEIFDDQFSVERPDGSNFTLKIRSTKLEDSAMYFCASSGQETQYFGPGTRLLVL.

The sample holds many counts of this clonotype. The chain employs TRBV20-1 and TRBJ2-6; D ambiguous. From germline, CDR1 is DFQATT and CDR2 SNEGSKA (reference sequence). The length of the CDR3 is 14 residues. Trimming left V 6 bases short and J 0 bases short, with 9 bases between. CDR3 DNA sequence: TGCAGTGCCCCCAGGAGCTCTGGGGCCAACGTCCTGACTTTC. Protein: CSAPRSSGANVLTF.

A few counts support this clonotype. The rearrangement links TRBV5-5 to TRBJ2-7; weak D call: TRBD2 (6 bases). The V end was cut by 4 bases, the J end by 6 bases, with 17 bases between. The CDR3 totals 14 residues. From germline, CDR1 is SGHKS and CDR2 YYEKEE (reference sequence). The CDR3 DNA sequence: TGTGCCAGCAGCCGGGAGAGGGCCACCGCCGAGCAGTACTTC. Its translation is CASSRERATAEQYF.

This clonotype showed up just a few times. The V call is TRBV20-1, the J call TRBJ2-3, with 14 bases aligning to TRBD2. V was clipped by 1 base and J by 8 bases; unmatched bases: 5. CDR3 length equals 15 residues. Per the germline V gene, CDR1 is DFQATT and CDR2 is SNEGSKA (reference sequence). The CDR3 region is CSARAGLAGVRTQYF. DNA of the CDR3: TGCAGTGCTAGAGCGGGACTAGCGGGAGTGCGTACGCAGTATTTT.

The V and J genes are TRBV2 and TRBJ2-2; no reliable D call. Germline V CDR1 and CDR2: SNHLY, FYNNEI. Trimming shortened V by 5 bases and J by 2 bases, and 9 bases separated the two germline ends. The length of the CDR3 is 14 residues. The CDR3 nucleotides read TGTGCCAGCAGTCGAACGGTAAACACCGGGGAGCTGTTTTTT. The encoded protein is CASSRTVNTGELFF.

This chain joins TRBV5-4 and TRBJ2-1, with D perhaps TRBD1 or TRBD2 (5 bases each). CDR3 length: 15 amino acids. The V and J ends lost 1 base and 8 bases respectively, with 16 bases between them. Per germline, CDR1 SGHNT and CDR2 YYREEE (reference sequence). The CDR3 nucleotides are TGTGCCAGCAGCTTGCCGGGACCGGGTGTGTATGAGCAGTTCTTC. It specifies CASSLPGPGVYEQFF.

A note on this clonotype: Being one base from a much bigger clone, this may be a read error. CDR3 region: CASSSGLAIDTQYF. DNA for the CDR3: TGCGCCAGCAGCTCCGGACTAGCAATAGACACCCAGTACTTC. This chain uses TRBV5-1 with TRBJ2-5; 8 bases are a match to TRBD2. There are 14 residues in the CDR3. Germline lookup yields CDR1 SGHRS and CDR2 YFSETQ. Germline trimming cut 3 bases from V and 8 bases from J; bases unmatched to any gene: 9.